Described below is a single TCR beta chain sequence and its context. Its antigen remains undetermined. Base quality data are lacking; no much larger clone is found one base away. The CDR3 goes from the cysteine to the phenylalanine over 13 residues. Only the CDR3 region is kept as DNA, spanning 39 bases read in frame from base 1. In the germline V gene (reference sequence), CDR1 corresponds to MNHEY and CDR2 to SMNVEV. Trimming at the junction amounts to 2 bases on V and 3 bases on J, and the germline ends lie 7 bases apart. Graves' hyperthyroidism was defined as stable when no progression to ophthalmopathy occurred over 18 months of follow-up. The hyperthyroidism patients were between 18 and 65 years old and newly diagnosed, with a disease duration of less than 2 months. Patients with uncontrolled infections, other autoimmune diseases, pregnancy or lactation were excluded. Diagnoses were based on clinical symptoms, serum thyroxine and TRAb, thyroid ultrasound and orbital computed tomography. PBMCs were isolated from about 10 ml of fresh peripheral blood by Ficoll-Paque density gradient centrifugation. Trizol reagent was used to extract total RNA, and RNA quality was then checked on an Agilent 2100 Bioanalyzer.

The TCR beta CDR3 regions were amplified from RNA transcripts. The first round of RT-PCR for the TCR CDR3 was performed with the HTBI primer set and the Qiagen OneStep RT-PCR kit. A second multiplex PCR round built the libraries, followed by size selection and purification. Sequencing of the libraries was done on an Illumina HiSeq2000 using paired-end 100 bp reads. As for the authors' bioinformatics: Raw data were processed with SOAPnuke, discarding reads with adapters, uncalled bases, mean Phred below 15, or no exact constant-primer or identifier match. High-quality paired reads were merged using COPE v1.2.5, and each unique nucleotide sequence was defined as a clonotype. MiTCR v1.1 was used to align clonotypes to the IMGT TRBV, TRBD and TRBJ reference segments. The analysis was restricted to V-J combinations with a frequency above 0.0001, which together covered 99.2% of the repertoires. A TCS score was defined as the ratio of F50 (clonal expansion) to E x V (chaos), with BLOSUM62-based TCRdist applied between CDR3 peptides within each V-J. Welch's t-statistics and random forest reduced 500 to 650 V-J features to 13, which were used in a naive Bayes classifier (R e1071). The public reads were reanalyzed by TCRdb: fastp trimming at Q25, MiXCR alignment, in-frame beta chains only. Each CDR3 protein appears once, grouped with its most common genes and DNA. TCRdb's processing, not the authors' own work, is the source of the V and J calls. A total of roughly 700,000 distinct CDR3 sequences appear in this sample, around 16% of them only once. The ten most abundant clones make up roughly a sixth of the sample.

These data belong to a study of T cells in Graves' hyperthyroidism and ophthalmopathy (dated by TCRdb to between 2017 and 2020). At the level of the whole study: Peripheral blood was sampled at the time of initial diagnosis, prior to any treatment. TCR V-J signatures able to tell the groups apart were searched for in a discovery cohort of 95 to 100 patients, of whom more than 40 had Graves' ophthalmopathy and 57 had stable Graves' hyperthyroidism. Whether ophthalmopathy could be predicted prospectively was tested in an independent validation cohort made up of about 18 hyperthyroidism patients plus 17 patients who later progressed to ophthalmopathy. For training and testing, the 80 to 100 patients in the discovery cohort were randomly divided in a 7:3 ratio. The study also compared thyroid tissue and blood T-cell repertoires from roughly six Graves' hyperthyroidism patients. After sampling, hyperthyroidism patients received methimazole starting at 30 mg daily, and ophthalmopathy patients received high-dose intravenous methylprednisolone. According to the paper, TCR Vbeta CDR3 sequencing was carried out on over 130 peripheral blood samples, which came from under 50 ophthalmopathy, 75 to 80 hyperthyroidism and 17 progressor patients.

The paper as a whole reports these results and caveats: In cross-validation, a model built on a 13 V-J signature told ophthalmopathy apart from stable hyperthyroidism with roughly 87% sensitivity and approximately 84% specificity, and in testing the same model reached 80%/75%. Most expanded thyroid clonotypes (frequency above 0.001) were also found in blood, which suggests that blood repertoires may mirror thyroid immune responses. During validation, the model predicted progression to ophthalmopathy a median of around 7 months ahead of onset, with more than 60% sensitivity and around 72% specificity. No statistical method was used to set the sample size in advance, and investigators knew the group allocation.

Specimen: blood. The chain is encoded by TRBV27 joined to TRBJ1-1; the D gene lacks a confident call. This TCR came from a man between 45 and 60 years old with Graves' hyperthyroidism. The DNA sequence reads TGTGCCAGCAGTTTAAGGGTTGACACTGAAGCTTTCTTT. Its protein reads: CASSLRVDTEAFF.